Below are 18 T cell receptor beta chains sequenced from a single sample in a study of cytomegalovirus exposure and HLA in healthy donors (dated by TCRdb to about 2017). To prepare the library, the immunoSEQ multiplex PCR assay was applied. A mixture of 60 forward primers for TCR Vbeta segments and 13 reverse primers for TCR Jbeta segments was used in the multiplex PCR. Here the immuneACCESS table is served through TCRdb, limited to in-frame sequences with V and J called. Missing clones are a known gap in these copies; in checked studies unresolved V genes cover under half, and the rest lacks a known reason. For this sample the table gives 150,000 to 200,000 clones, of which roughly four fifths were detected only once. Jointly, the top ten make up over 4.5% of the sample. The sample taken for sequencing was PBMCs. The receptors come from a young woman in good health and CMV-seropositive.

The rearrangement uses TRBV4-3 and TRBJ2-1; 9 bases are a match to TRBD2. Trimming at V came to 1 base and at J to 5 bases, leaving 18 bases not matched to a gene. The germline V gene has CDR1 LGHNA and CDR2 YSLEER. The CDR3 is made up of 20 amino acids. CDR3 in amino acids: CASSQVFFRYSGGINNEQFF. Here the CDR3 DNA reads TGCGCCAGCAGCCAAGTGTTCTTCCGGTATAGCGGGGGTATCAACAATGAGCAGTTCTTC.

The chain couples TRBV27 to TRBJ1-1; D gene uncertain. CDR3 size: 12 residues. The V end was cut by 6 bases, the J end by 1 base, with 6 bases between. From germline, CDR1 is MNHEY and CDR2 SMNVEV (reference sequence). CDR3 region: CASSPPNTEAFF. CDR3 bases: TGTGCCAGCAGCCCTCCGAACACTGAAGCTTTCTTT.

The CDR3 DNA reads TGTGCTAGTGGTGGGACTAGCTCGAACACCGGGGAGCTGTTTTTT. This translates into CASGGTSSNTGELFF. This chain uses TRBV12-5 with TRBJ2-2; 9 bases line up with TRBD2. The CDR3 runs to 15 residues. Germline CDR1 reads LGHNT; CDR2 reads FRNRAP. Trimming took 5 bases from V and 0 from J; bases not matched to a gene: 1.

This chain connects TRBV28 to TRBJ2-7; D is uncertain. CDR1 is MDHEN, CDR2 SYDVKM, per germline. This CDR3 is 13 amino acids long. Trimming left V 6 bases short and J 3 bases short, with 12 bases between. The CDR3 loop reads CASSHQNSYEQYF. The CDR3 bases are TGTGCCAGCAGCCACCAAAACAGCTACGAGCAGTACTTC.

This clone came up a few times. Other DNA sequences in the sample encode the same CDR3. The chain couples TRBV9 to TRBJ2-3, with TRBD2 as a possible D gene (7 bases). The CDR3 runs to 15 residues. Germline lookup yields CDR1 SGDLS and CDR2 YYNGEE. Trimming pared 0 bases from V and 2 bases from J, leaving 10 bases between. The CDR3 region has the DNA TGTGCCAGCAGCGTAGGAGGGGGGGCCACAGATACGCAGTATTTT. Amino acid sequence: CASSVGGGATDTQYF.

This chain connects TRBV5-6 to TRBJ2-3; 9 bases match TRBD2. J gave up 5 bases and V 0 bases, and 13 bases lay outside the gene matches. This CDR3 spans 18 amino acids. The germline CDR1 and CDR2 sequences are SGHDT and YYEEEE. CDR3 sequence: CASSLEGTSPTVGDTQYF. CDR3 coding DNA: TGTGCCAGCAGCTTGGAAGGGACTAGCCCAACCGTAGGAGATACGCAGTATTTT. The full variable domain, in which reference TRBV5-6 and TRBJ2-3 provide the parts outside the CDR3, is DAGVTQSPTHLIKTRGQQVTLRCSPKSGHDTVSWYQQALGQGPQFIFQYYEEEERQRGNFPDRFSGHQFPNYSSELNVNALLLGDSALYLCASSLEGTSPTVGDTQYFGPGTRLTVL.

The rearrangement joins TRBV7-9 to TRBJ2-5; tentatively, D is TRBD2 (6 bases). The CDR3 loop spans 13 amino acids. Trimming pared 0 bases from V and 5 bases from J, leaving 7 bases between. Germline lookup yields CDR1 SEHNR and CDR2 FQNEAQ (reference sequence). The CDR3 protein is CASSLASGETQYF. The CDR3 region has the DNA TGTGCCAGCAGCTTAGCGAGCGGGGAGACCCAGTACTTC. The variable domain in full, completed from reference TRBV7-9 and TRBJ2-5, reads DTGVSQNPRHKITKRGQNVTFRCDPISEHNRLYWYRQTLGQGPEFLTYFQNEAQLEKSRLLSDRFSAERPKGSFSTLEIQRTEQGDSAMYLCASSLASGETQYFGPGTRLLVL.

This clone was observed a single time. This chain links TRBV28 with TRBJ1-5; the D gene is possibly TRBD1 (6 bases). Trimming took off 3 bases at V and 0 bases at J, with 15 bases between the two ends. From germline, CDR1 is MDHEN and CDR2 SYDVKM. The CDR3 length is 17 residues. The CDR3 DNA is TGTGCCAGCAGTTTCCAACAGGGCTACCTTAGCAATCAGCCCCAGCATTTT. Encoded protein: CASSFQQGYLSNQPQHF.

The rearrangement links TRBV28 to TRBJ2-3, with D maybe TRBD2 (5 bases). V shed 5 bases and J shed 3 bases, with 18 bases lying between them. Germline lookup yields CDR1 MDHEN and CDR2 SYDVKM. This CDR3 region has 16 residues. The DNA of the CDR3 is TGTGCCAGCAGTCCCACTCGGCCCCCGGGGACAGATACGCAGTATTTT. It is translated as CASSPTRPPGTDTQYF.

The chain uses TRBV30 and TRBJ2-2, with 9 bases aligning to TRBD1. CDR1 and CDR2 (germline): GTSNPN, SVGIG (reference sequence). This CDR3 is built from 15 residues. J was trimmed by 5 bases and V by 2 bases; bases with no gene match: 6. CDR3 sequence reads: CAWSTTGGITGELFF. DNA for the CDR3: TGTGCCTGGAGTACAACAGGGGGCATTACCGGGGAGCTGTTTTTT.

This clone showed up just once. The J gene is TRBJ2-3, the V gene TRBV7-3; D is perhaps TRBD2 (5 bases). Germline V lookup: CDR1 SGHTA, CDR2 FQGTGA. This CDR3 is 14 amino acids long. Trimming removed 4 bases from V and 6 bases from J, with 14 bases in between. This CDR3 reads CASSSAYSGDTQYF. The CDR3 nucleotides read TGTGCCAGCAGCTCCGCTTATTCGGGGGATACGCAGTATTTT.

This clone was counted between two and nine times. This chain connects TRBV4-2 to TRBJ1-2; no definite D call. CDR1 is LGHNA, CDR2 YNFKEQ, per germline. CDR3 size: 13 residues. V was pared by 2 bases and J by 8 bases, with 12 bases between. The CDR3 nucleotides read TGTGCCAGCAGCCAATCCGGCAGGTGGGGCTACACCTTC. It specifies CASSQSGRWGYTF.

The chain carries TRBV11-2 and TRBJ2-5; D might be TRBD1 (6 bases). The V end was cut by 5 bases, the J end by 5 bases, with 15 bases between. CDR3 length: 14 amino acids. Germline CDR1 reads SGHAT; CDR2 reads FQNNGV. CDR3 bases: TGTGCCAGCAGCCTATTAACAGGGACGGAGACCCAGTACTTC. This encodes CASSLLTGTETQYF.

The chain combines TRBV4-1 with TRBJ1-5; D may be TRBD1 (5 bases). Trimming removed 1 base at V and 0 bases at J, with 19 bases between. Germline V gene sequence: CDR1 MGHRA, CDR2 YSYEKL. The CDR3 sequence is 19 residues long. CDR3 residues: CASSQVAGGRTNSNQPQHF. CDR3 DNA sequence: TGCGCCAGCAGCCAAGTAGCCGGGGGTAGGACTAATAGCAATCAGCCCCAGCATTTT.

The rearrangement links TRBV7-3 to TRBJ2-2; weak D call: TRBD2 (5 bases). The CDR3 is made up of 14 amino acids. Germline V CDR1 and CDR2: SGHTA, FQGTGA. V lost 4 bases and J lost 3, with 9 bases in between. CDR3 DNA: TGTGCCAGCAGCTCTGGACTGTACACCGGGGAGCTGTTTTTT. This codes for CASSSGLYTGELFF.

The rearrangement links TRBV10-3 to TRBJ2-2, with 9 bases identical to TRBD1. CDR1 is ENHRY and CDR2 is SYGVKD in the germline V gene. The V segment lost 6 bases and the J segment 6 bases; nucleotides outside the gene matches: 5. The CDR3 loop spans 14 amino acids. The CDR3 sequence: CAIRGDRAAGELFF. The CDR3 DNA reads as TGTGCCATCAGGGGGGACAGGGCGGCCGGGGAGCTGTTTTTT.

The CDR3 region has the DNA TGCGCCAGCAGCACTCGAACGAGGGCAACAGGGGACCTCTACAATGAGCAGTTCTTC. Its protein is CASSTRTRATGDLYNEQFF. The chain is built from TRBV4-1 and TRBJ2-1; 7 positions agree with TRBD1. Germline CDR1 and CDR2: MGHRA and YSYEKL. CDR3 size: 19 residues. The J segment lost 3 bases and the V segment lost 5 bases, leaving 19 bases of the junction unmatched.

CDR3 DNA: TGTGCCAGCAGGGCCGGACTAGCGGACGCATACAATGAGCAGTTCTTC. This encodes CASRAGLADAYNEQFF. The chain recombines TRBV21-1 with TRBJ2-1; the table's D call of TRBD2 was not tested on the DNA. TRBV21-1 represents a pseudogene. The CDR3 is 16 residues long.